These T cell receptor beta chains were read from a single sample in a study of blood T cell repertoires in COVID-19. The repertoire was sequenced with immunoSEQ multiplex PCR; TCRdb's copy has only in-frame clones and lacks some. The top ten hold around 4.2% of the sample, which has roughly 110,000 clones, about four fifths seen once. Sequencing input: peripheral blood. Source of these receptors: a human donor in a cohort sampled during active COVID-19. The CDR3 runs from the conserved cysteine through the conserved F or W. D genes are given only for firm matches. The size entry is marked missing in some rows and otherwise reads once, few, many or a size class.

TRBD1 TRBJ1-4 TRBV27 NA TGTGCCAGCAGCCTACGACAGGGTTCGGGTGAAAAACTGTTTTTT CASSLRQGSGEKLFF
NA TRBJ1-1 TRBV5-1 NA TGCGCCAGCAGCCCCGGGGGTAACACTGAAGCTTTCTTT CASSPGGNTEAFF
TRBD2 TRBJ2-5 TRBV5-4 NA TGTGCCAGCAGCCCGCCGGCTAGCGGGAATGGGGAGACCCAGTACTTC CASSPPASGNGETQYF
NA TRBJ1-6 TRBV2 NA TGTGCCAGCAGTGCCAGGATCCTTAATTCACCCCTCCACTTT CASSARILNSPLHF
NA TRBJ1-3 TRBV7-9 few TGTGCCAGCAGCTTAGCCGTCTCTGGAAACACCATATATTTT CASSLAVSGNTIYF
TRBD2 TRBJ2-1 TRBV27 NA TGTGCCAGCGGTGTCCCGACTAGCGGGAGCTCAAGTGAGCAGTTCTTC CASGVPTSGSSSEQFF
NA TRBJ2-5 TRBV6-2/TRBV6-3 NA TGTGCCAGCAGTTCGAATGTCAGGGGAGCGATCGGAGAGACCCAGTACTTC CASSSNVRGAIGETQYF
TRBD2 TRBJ2-7 TRBV27 few TGTGCCAGCAGCCTTGCAACTAGCGGGAGTTACGAGCAGTACTTC CASSLATSGSYEQYF
NA TRBJ2-1 TRBV7-2 NA TGTGCCAGCAGCTTAGCGCTTCCAGGGAATGAGCAGTTCTTC CASSLALPGNEQFF
TRBD1 TRBJ1-2 TRBV18 once TGTGCCAGCACAATACAACGGGACAGCTTTTATGGCTACACCTTC CASTIQRDSFYGYTF
TRBD1 TRBJ2-1 TRBV2 NA TGTGCCAGCAGGCGGACAGGGGGGAATGAGCAGTTCTTC CASRRTGGNEQFF
TRBD1 TRBJ1-2 TRBV11-1 NA TGTGCCAGCAGTTTGGCCGGGACAGGGAACTATGGCTACACCTTC CASSLAGTGNYGYTF
TRBD1 TRBJ1-1 TRBV29-1 NA TGCAGCGTAATGGACAGGGGCACTGAAGCTTTCTTT CSVMDRGTEAFF
NA TRBJ1-5 TRBV19 NA TGTGCCAGTAGTATAGTAGCCGGGTTTGGTCAGCCCCAGCATTTT CASSIVAGFGQPQHF
TRBD1 TRBJ1-6 TRBV5-1 many TGCGCCAGCAGCTGGGGGACAGATAATTCACCCCTCCACTTT CASSWGTDNSPLHF
TRBD1 TRBJ2-6 TRBV14 NA TGTGCCAGCAGCCAAGTACAGGGGGCGCTTGGTGACTCTGGGGCCAACGTCCTGACTTTC CASSQVQGALGDSGANVLTF
NA TRBJ2-5 TRBV10-3 NA TGTGCCATCAGCCCCTCAGAAGAGACCCAGTACTTC CAISPSEETQYF
NA TRBJ1-1 TRBV7-9 NA TGTGCCAGCAGCTTCCCTACACAGGGTGTCACTGAAGCTTTCTTT CASSFPTQGVTEAFF